This TCR beta chain is drawn from a study of Graves' ophthalmopathy and Graves' hyperthyroidism. This clonotype appeared many times. From RNA, the CDR3 regions of TCR beta chains were amplified and sequenced. HTBI primers were employed in first-round RT-PCR, then a second-round multiplex PCR followed. Using its own MiXCR run on the multiplex PCR reads, TCRdb lists one record per CDR3 protein. The sample lists a few hundred thousand distinct CDR3 sequences, about 22% occurring once. Other autoimmune diseases, uncontrolled infections, pregnancy or lactation ruled patients out of participation. The starting material, around 9.3 ml of fresh peripheral blood, provided the PBMCs. Germline CDR1 and CDR2: MDHEN and SYDVKM. The CDR3 has 14 residues. V gave up 6 bases and J gave up 7 bases, with 18 bases separating them.

The chain is built from TRBV28 and TRBJ1-2; D gene ambiguous. What was sequenced was peripheral blood. The clonotype was recovered from a woman aged 50 to 65 with Graves' ophthalmopathy. CDR3 DNA sequence: TGTGCCAGCAGCCTTGGACGTGATTTGAGTGGCTACACCTTC. Translated, it gives CASSLGRDLSGYTF.